The 28 T cell receptor beta chains below all came from one sample that was sequenced in a study of CD8 T cells in ankylosing spondylitis. Study-level results: What seemed typical of ankylosing spondylitis blood was a TCR beta motif built from roughly eight highly homologous variants.

Their target antigens are unknown. TCRdb used MiXCR to reprocess the 5' RACE reads, holding one entry per CDR3 protein. This table has about 510,000 distinct CDR3 sequences, less than 6% appearing once. The sample consisted of blood, either unsorted or a sorted T cell fraction (not recorded which). Receptors were obtained from a male donor with ankylosing spondylitis.

This clonotype has a count of ten or more. The genes are TRBV11-2 and TRBJ2-5; weak D call: TRBD2 (5 bases). Trimming cost V 1 base and J 3 bases, with 9 bases left between them. The CDR3 contains 14 residues. The germline V gene has CDR1 SGHAT and CDR2 FQNNGV. CDR3 nucleotide sequence: TGTGCCAGCAGCTTAGTAGAAGCGGAAGAGACCCAGTACTTC. Protein: CASSLVEAEETQYF.

In its sample, this clonotype was seen a few times. The DNA of the CDR3 is TGTGCCAGCAGCCAGCCCGCTAGCGGGGGGGCCGGGGAGACCCAGTACTTC. Its translation is CASSQPASGGAGETQYF. The chain couples TRBV7-9 to TRBJ2-5, with 12 bases identical to TRBD2. The germline V gene has CDR1 SEHNR and CDR2 FQNEAQ (reference sequence). The CDR3 runs 17 residues. V shed 5 bases, J shed 5 bases, and the junction held 12 bases outside the gene matches.

This clonotype has at least ten counts. The V gene is TRBV20-1, the J gene TRBJ2-7; a possible D gene is TRBD2 (5 bases). Germline values: CDR1 DFQATT, CDR2 SNEGSKA (reference sequence). The CDR3 has 15 amino acids. Trimming removed 0 bases at V and 0 bases at J, with 12 bases between. The CDR3 nucleotides read TGCAGTGCTAGAGATGTTGGGAGTTACTCCTACGAGCAGTACTTC. Protein: CSARDVGSYSYEQYF.

This clonotype came up many times. This chain connects TRBV7-2 to TRBJ1-5; maybe TRBD1 (5 bases). Germline lookup yields CDR1 SGHTA and CDR2 FQGNSA. CDR3 length: 14 residues. V dropped 2 bases and J dropped 3 bases, with 8 bases sitting between them. The CDR3 nucleotides are TGTGCCAGCAGCTTATCGGGGACCAATCAGCCCCAGCATTTT. As protein: CASSLSGTNQPQHF.

The V gene is TRBV13, the J gene TRBJ2-3; the match to TRBD2 covers 11 bases. J gave up 0 bases and V 4 bases, and 3 bases lay outside the gene matches. The CDR3 runs 16 residues. Germline V CDR1 and CDR2: PRHDT, FYEKMQ (reference sequence). CDR3 DNA sequence: TGTGCCAGCAGCTACAGGACTAGCGGGAGCACAGATACGCAGTATTTT. It specifies CASSYRTSGSTDTQYF.

This clonotype was recorded many times. The rearrangement joins TRBV12-3 or TRBV12-4 to TRBJ2-5, with 11 bases fitting TRBD2. The J segment lost 8 bases and the V segment lost 2 bases, leaving 10 bases of the junction unmatched. There are 16 residues in the CDR3. The CDR3 DNA reads TGTGCCAGCAGTTTATCATGGACTAGCGGGCCGCGTACCCAGTACTTC. Amino acids: CASSLSWTSGPRTQYF.

This chain uses TRBV11-2 with TRBJ2-5; perhaps TRBD2 as D (7 bases). Germline loops: CDR1 SGHAT, CDR2 FQNNGV. There are 17 residues in the CDR3. Trimming left V 5 bases short and J 5 bases short, with 24 bases between. Here the CDR3 DNA reads TGTGCCAGCAGCCCAGTACCCGTGGGGGGGCCAAGGGAGACCCAGTACTTC. The encoded protein is CASSPVPVGGPRETQYF.

This clonotype showed up many times. The J gene is TRBJ1-2, the V gene TRBV20-1, with D possibly TRBD1 on 6 matching bases. The CDR3 spans 15 residues. The germline gives CDR1 DFQATT, CDR2 SNEGSKA (reference sequence). Trimming left V 7 bases short and J 0 bases short, with 18 bases between. CDR3 sequence: CSGEMYREANYGYTF. In DNA, the CDR3 is TGCAGTGGTGAAATGTACAGGGAAGCTAACTATGGCTACACCTTC.

Ten or more counts support this clonotype. The chain recombines TRBV28 with TRBJ2-3, with D uncertain. Germline V gene data show CDR1 as MDHEN and CDR2 as SYDVKM. The CDR3 consists of 13 residues. Trimming removed 4 bases at V and 2 bases at J, with 7 bases between. The DNA for the CDR3 is TGTGCCAGCAGTTCTCCCCCCACAGATACGCAGTATTTT. This sequence encodes CASSSPPTDTQYF.

This clonotype was seen ten or more times. This chain uses TRBV5-1 with TRBJ1-2, with D perhaps TRBD1 (5 bases). Germline-derived CDR1 and CDR2 are SGHRS and YFSETQ. Trimming cost V 4 bases and J 6 bases, with 16 bases left between them. This CDR3 is built from 14 residues. The CDR3 nucleotides are TGCGCCAGCAGCCCCGCGTGGGGCAGGGATGGCTACACCTTC. Amino acid sequence: CASSPAWGRDGYTF. Supplemented by reference TRBV5-1 and TRBJ1-2, the full variable domain reads KAGVTQTPRYLIKTRGQQVTLSCSPISGHRSVSWYQQTPGQGLQFLFEYFSETQRNKGNFPGRFSGRQFSNSRSEMNVSTLELGDSALYLCASSPAWGRDGYTFGSGTRLTVV.

The CDR3 DNA follows: TGTGCCAGCAGTACTATAGCGGGGCAGGGAGCCCAAGAGACCCAGTACTTC. The encoded protein is CASSTIAGQGAQETQYF. This chain uses TRBV27 with TRBJ2-5; TRBD2 matches 8 bases. Germline loops: CDR1 MNHEY, CDR2 SMNVEV (reference sequence). The CDR3 has 17 amino acids. V gave up 5 bases and J gave up 1 base; unmatched junction bases: 12.

This clonotype was picked up many times. This chain uses TRBV5-1 with TRBJ1-5; maybe TRBD1 (6 bases). The CDR3 extends over 14 amino acids. Germline V CDR1 and CDR2: SGHRS, YFSETQ. V was clipped by 0 bases and J by 4 bases, with 8 bases between them. CDR3 loop: CASSLGQENQPQHF. In nucleotides, the CDR3 is TGCGCCAGCAGCTTGGGACAGGAAAATCAGCCCCAGCATTTT.

This clonotype was found many times. J is TRBJ2-1 and V is TRBV20-1; possible D gene TRBD2, 5 bases. CDR1 and CDR2 from the germline V gene are DFQATT and SNEGSKA (reference sequence). Trimming cost V 3 bases and J 10 bases, with 10 bases left between them. The CDR3 runs to 11 residues. CDR3 amino acids: CSARRALEQFF. Here the CDR3 DNA reads TGCAGTGCTAGGCGGGCCTTAGAGCAGTTCTTC.

This clonotype occurred many times. This CDR3 is CSASWTSGSWETQYF. The CDR3 nucleotides read TGCAGTGCTAGCTGGACTAGCGGGAGTTGGGAGACCCAGTACTTC. The chain uses TRBV20-1 and TRBJ2-5; 13 bases fit TRBD2. Germline CDR1 reads DFQATT; CDR2 reads SNEGSKA (reference sequence). V was pared by 3 bases and J by 5 bases, with 6 bases of the junction left unmatched. CDR3 length equals 15 residues.

The chain uses TRBV9 and TRBJ2-3; the D gene is possibly TRBD2 (5 bases). CDR1 is SGDLS and CDR2 is YYNGEE in the germline V gene. V was shortened by 4 bases and J by 8 bases, with 20 bases between the two germline ends. This CDR3 has 15 amino acids. CDR3 residues: CASSPPSGQPSTQYF. CDR3 bases: TGTGCCAGCAGCCCCCCCAGCGGCCAACCGAGTACGCAGTATTTT.

This clonotype was counted many times. V usage is TRBV20-1 and J usage is TRBJ1-2; D ambiguous. The CDR3 is 11 amino acids. V lost 4 bases to trimming and J lost 4 bases, with 7 bases between them. Looked up from germline, CDR1 is DFQATT and CDR2 is SNEGSKA (reference sequence). The CDR3 reads CSATVPYGYTF. The CDR3 DNA follows: TGCAGTGCTACGGTCCCCTATGGCTACACCTTC.

This clonotype showed up many times. V gene TRBV6-2 or TRBV6-3 combines with J gene TRBJ2-3; no firm D call. Per the germline V gene, CDR1 is MNHEY and CDR2 is SVGEGT. Trimming left V 2 bases short and J 3 bases short, with 3 bases between. The CDR3 runs 12 residues. The CDR3 DNA reads as TGTGCCAGCAGTTACCTAACAGATACGCAGTATTTT. As protein: CASSYLTDTQYF.

This clonotype was counted many times. The V and J genes are TRBV10-3 and TRBJ2-7, with D tentatively TRBD2 (5 bases). The CDR3 length is 13 residues. Trimming cost V 8 bases and J 7 bases, with 18 bases left between them. The V gene's germline CDR1 is ENHRY and CDR2 SYGVKD. The CDR3 DNA reads TGTGCCATCGCCCAAAAACTAGTTCAAGAGCAGTACTTC. Encoded protein: CAIAQKLVQEQYF.

Concerning this clonotype itself: A much larger clone lies one base from this, so it may be a read error. CDR3 in amino acids: CASSEDGFIDTQYF. As DNA, the CDR3 is TGTGCCAGCAGTGAGGACGGGTTCATAGATACGCAGTATTTT. The chain employs TRBV6-4 and TRBJ2-3; D is unclear. Per the germline V gene, CDR1 is MRHNA and CDR2 is SNTAGT. The ends were cut back, 3 bases at V and 5 bases at J, with 12 bases in the middle. The CDR3 consists of 14 residues.

This clonotype was observed a handful of times. The rearrangement uses TRBV15 and TRBJ2-2; D ambiguous. This CDR3 is 14 amino acids long. The V end was cut by 0 bases, the J end by 4 bases, with 6 bases between. The germline V gene has CDR1 LNHNV and CDR2 YYDKDF (reference sequence). The CDR3 region has the DNA TGTGCCACCAGCAGAGAAGAGGTCACCGGGGAGCTGTTTTTT. Its protein is CATSREEVTGELFF. The whole variable domain, filled in from reference TRBV15 and TRBJ2-2, reads DAMVIQNPRYQVTQFGKPVTLSCSQTLNHNVMYWYQQKSSQAPKLLFHYYDKDFNNEADTPDNFQSRRPNTSFCFLDIRSPGLGDTAMYLCATSREEVTGELFFGEGSRLTVL.

This clonotype showed up many times. The chain employs TRBV5-1 and TRBJ1-6; perhaps TRBD1 as D (5 bases). Trimming pared 3 bases from V and 10 bases from J, leaving 11 bases between. CDR3 length: 13 amino acids. Germline V gene sequence: CDR1 SGHRS, CDR2 YFSETQ. CDR3 coding DNA: TGCGCCAGCAGCTCCCGGGGGGGGTCACCCCTCCACTTT. Its protein is CASSSRGGSPLHF.

The sample holds a few counts of this clonotype. V usage is TRBV20-1 and J usage is TRBJ2-1; 7 bases are a match to TRBD2. With V trimmed by 1 base and J by 4 bases, 13 bases remained unmatched. Per the germline V gene, CDR1 is DFQATT and CDR2 is SNEGSKA (reference sequence). CDR3 length: 17 residues. In DNA form, the CDR3 reads TGCAGTGCTAGAGCTCCCTTTAGCGGGCGGGGATACAATGAGCAGTTCTTC. This sequence encodes CSARAPFSGRGYNEQFF.

Many counts were recorded for this clonotype. This chain joins TRBV5-1 and TRBJ1-1; D might be TRBD1 (5 bases). CDR3 length equals 14 residues. Germline V gene data show CDR1 as SGHRS and CDR2 as YFSETQ. V was pared by 4 bases and J by 1 base, with 11 bases between. CDR3 nucleotide sequence: TGCGCCAGCAGCGATTCTACAGGGAACACTGAAGCTTTCTTT. Its protein product is CASSDSTGNTEAFF.

This clonotype was detected many times. The chain joins TRBV6-1 to TRBJ2-7; the D gene is possibly TRBD2 (5 bases). V was trimmed by 8 bases and J by 2 bases, leaving 10 bases between them. From germline, CDR1 is MNHNS and CDR2 SASEGT. The CDR3 extends over 12 amino acids. The DNA of the CDR3 is TGTGCCAGCGAGCGAGGGACCTACGAGCAGTACTTC. Its protein is CASERGTYEQYF.

There are many counts of this clonotype. This chain uses TRBV29-1 with TRBJ1-1; maybe TRBD1 (6 bases). With 5 bases removed from V and 8 bases from J, the gap between germline ends came to 18 bases. The CDR3 extends over 13 amino acids. Germline-derived CDR1 and CDR2 are SQVTM and ANQGSEA. The CDR3 here is CSVKRQALGEAFF. CDR3 nucleotide sequence: TGCAGCGTTAAAAGACAGGCGCTGGGGGAAGCTTTCTTT. The full variable domain, in which reference TRBV29-1 and TRBJ1-1 provide the parts outside the CDR3, is SAVISQKPSRDICQRGTSLTIQCQVDSQVTMMFWYRQQPGQSLTLIATANQGSEATYESGFVIDKFPISRPNLTFSTLTVSNMSPEDSSIYLCSVKRQALGEAFFGQGTRLTVV.

This clonotype occurred many times. V gene TRBV12-3 or TRBV12-4 combines with J gene TRBJ2-5; 10 bases match TRBD2. The CDR3 sequence is 16 residues long. J was trimmed by 4 bases and V by 1 base; bases with no gene match: 6. Here the CDR3 reads CASSLGQREGSETQYF. CDR3 coding DNA: TGTGCCAGCAGTTTAGGGCAGCGGGAGGGGTCAGAGACCCAGTACTTC.

This clonotype was seen at least ten times. The V call is TRBV7-9, the J call TRBJ2-7; TRBD1 or TRBD2 may be the D gene (5 bases each). The CDR3 extends over 14 amino acids. Deletions cut 7 bases from V and 2 bases from J, with 15 bases between. Per the germline V gene, CDR1 is SEHNR and CDR2 is FQNEAQ (reference sequence). CDR3 DNA: TGTGCCAGCACCCTCCGGGACGGTCCCTACGAGCAGTACTTC. This codes for CASTLRDGPYEQYF. Complete variable domain (other parts from reference TRBV7-9 and TRBJ2-7): DTGVSQNPRHKITKRGQNVTFRCDPISEHNRLYWYRQTLGQGPEFLTYFQNEAQLEKSRLLSDRFSAERPKGSFSTLEIQRTEQGDSAMYLCASTLRDGPYEQYFGPGTRLTVT.

The CDR3 sequence: CASSPKTGDGDTQYF. Written as DNA, the CDR3 is TGTGCCAGCAGCCCTAAGACAGGGGACGGAGATACGCAGTATTTT. This chain connects TRBV4-2 to TRBJ2-3, with 8 bases that match TRBD1. This CDR3 comprises 15 residues. CDR1 LGHNA and CDR2 YNFKEQ come from the germline V gene. J gave up 5 bases and V 4 bases, and 8 bases lay outside the gene matches.